The 9 T cell receptor beta chains listed next were all sequenced from one sample in a study of blood T cell repertoires in COVID-19. The repertoire was sequenced with immunoSEQ multiplex PCR; TCRdb's copy has only in-frame clones and lacks some. Of roughly 25,000 clones listed, 72% were seen once; the top ten hold approximately 40%. Material for sequencing was peripheral blood. Receptors originate from an elderly woman with acute or convalescent COVID-19.

In this sample, this clone turned up once. The rearrangement joins TRBV11-3 to TRBJ2-2; 10 bases map to TRBD2. This CDR3 region has 17 residues. Germline V gives CDR1 SGHNT, CDR2 YENEEA. The J segment lost 4 bases and the V segment lost 0 bases, leaving 5 bases of the junction unmatched. The CDR3 sequence: CASSLDTSGIRTGELFF. CDR3 DNA sequence: TGTGCCAGCAGCTTAGATACTAGCGGGATCCGCACCGGGGAGCTGTTTTTT.

The chain recombines TRBV4-3 with TRBJ1-4; perhaps TRBD1 as D (6 bases). Trimming removed 0 bases from V and 10 bases from J, with 6 bases in between. Per germline, CDR1 LGHNA and CDR2 YSLEER. This CDR3 region has 12 residues. The CDR3 here is CASSQEGGKLFF. The CDR3 region has the DNA TGCGCCAGCAGCCAAGAAGGGGGAAAACTGTTTTTT.

V usage is TRBV27 and J usage is TRBJ2-2; 11 nucleotides match TRBD2. The CDR3 spans 17 residues. Germline V CDR1 and CDR2: MNHEY, SMNVEV (reference sequence). V shed 7 bases, J shed 0 bases, and the junction held 7 bases outside the gene matches. The CDR3 DNA sequence: TGTGCCAGCACCTTACGACTAGCGGGAACGAACACCGGGGAGCTGTTTTTT. Its translation is CASTLRLAGTNTGELFF.

This sequence joins TRBV4-1 and TRBJ1-2; 7 bases are a match to TRBD1. The CDR3 runs to 14 residues. The germline gives CDR1 MGHRA, CDR2 YSYEKL. After removal of 1 base from V and 7 bases from J, the junction contained 6 bases not matched to a gene. This CDR3 is CASSQGGQSLGYTF. The CDR3 region has the DNA TGCGCCAGCAGCCAAGGGGGACAGTCGCTTGGCTACACCTTC.

The chain couples TRBV9 to TRBJ1-1, with TRBD1 identical over 8 bases. CDR1 is SGDLS and CDR2 is YYNGEE in the germline V gene. This CDR3 has 15 amino acids. V lost 0 bases, J lost 4 bases, and 5 bases stayed unmatched. The CDR3 nucleotides are TGTGCCAGCAGCGTAGGGCAGGGGGCTGTCACTGAAGCTTTCTTT. Residues: CASSVGQGAVTEAFF. The full variable domain, in which reference TRBV9 and TRBJ1-1 provide the parts outside the CDR3, is DSGVTQTPKHLITATGQRVTLRCSPRSGDLSVYWYQQSLDQGLQFLIQYYNGEERAKGNILERFSAQQFPDLHSELNLSSLELGDSALYFCASSVGQGAVTEAFFGQGTRLTVV.

The chain recombines TRBV14 with TRBJ2-7; D unclear. V lost 0 bases and J lost 4, with 7 bases in between. Germline V gives CDR1 SGHDN, CDR2 FVKESK. There are 13 residues in the CDR3. CDR3 sequence: CASSQDLVYEQYF. The CDR3 DNA follows: TGTGCCAGCAGCCAAGATCTAGTTTACGAGCAGTACTTC. The full variable domain, rest sourced from reference TRBV14 and TRBJ2-7, is EAGVTQFPSHSVIEKGQTVTLRCDPISGHDNLYWYRRVMGKEIKFLLHFVKESKQDESGMPNNRFLAERTGGTYSTLKVQPAELEDSGVYFCASSQDLVYEQYFGPGTRLTVT.

This clone came up once. The chain employs TRBV9 and TRBJ1-6, with D perhaps TRBD1 (5 bases). Germline V lookup: CDR1 SGDLS, CDR2 YYNGEE. This CDR3 has 16 residues. Trimming cost V 0 bases and J 8 bases, with 15 bases left between them. The CDR3 DNA reads as TGTGCCAGCAGCGTAGGGGGGGGACGGCAGCATTCACCCCTCCACTTT. Its protein product is CASSVGGGRQHSPLHF.

The chain employs TRBV12-5 and TRBJ2-3, with 7 positions matching TRBD2. With 6 bases clipped from V and 3 bases from J, the junction kept 6 bases outside the gene matches. In germline, CDR1 is LGHNT, CDR2 FRNRAP. The CDR3 spans 14 residues. The CDR3 loop is CASGLTSQTDTQYF. Here the CDR3 DNA reads TGTGCTAGTGGGTTGACTAGCCAGACAGATACGCAGTATTTT.

V and J are TRBV21-1 and TRBJ2-7; TRBD2, the D gene given by the table, was not confirmed from the DNA. TRBV21-1 is a pseudogene. This CDR3 comprises 17 residues. DNA for the CDR3: TGTGCCAGCAGCAAAGAACGATGGACTAGCGGGAGTTACGAGCAGTACTTC. Its protein is CASSKERWTSGSYEQYF.